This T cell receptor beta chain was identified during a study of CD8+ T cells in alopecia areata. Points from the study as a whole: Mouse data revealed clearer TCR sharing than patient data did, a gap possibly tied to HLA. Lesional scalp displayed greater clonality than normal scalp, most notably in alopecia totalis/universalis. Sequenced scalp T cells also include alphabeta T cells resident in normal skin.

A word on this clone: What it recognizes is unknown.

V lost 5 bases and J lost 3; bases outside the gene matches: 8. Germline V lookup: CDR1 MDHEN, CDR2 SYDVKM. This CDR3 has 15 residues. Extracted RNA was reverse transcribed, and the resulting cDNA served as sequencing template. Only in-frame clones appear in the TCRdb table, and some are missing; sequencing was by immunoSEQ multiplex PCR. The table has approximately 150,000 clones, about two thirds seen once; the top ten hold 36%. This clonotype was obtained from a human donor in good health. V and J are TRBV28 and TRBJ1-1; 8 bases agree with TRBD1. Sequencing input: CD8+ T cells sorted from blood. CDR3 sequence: CASSNLGQGDTEAFF. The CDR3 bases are TGTGCCAGCAGTAATCTCGGACAGGGAGACACTGAAGCTTTCTTT.